The clone carrying this TCR beta chain was seen a handful of times. One entry per CDR3 protein, called by TCRdb with MiXCR from the RT-PCR reads. The table lists some 200,000 distinct CDR3 sequences, roughly 40% of them singletons. The data stem from a study of patients and donors after allogeneic stem cell transplantation. Per germline, CDR1 DFQATT and CDR2 SNEGSKA (reference sequence). The CDR3 totals 12 residues. Trimming cost V 7 bases and J 2 bases, with 11 bases left between them. Material: blood, either unsorted or a sorted T cell fraction (not recorded which). The chain employs TRBV20-1 and TRBJ1-2; D might be TRBD1 (6 bases). The clonotype originates from a human donor who was either an allogeneic HSCT recipient or a stem cell or donor lymphocyte infusion donor (not recorded which). It is not recorded whose cells these are; they may come from a transplant donor. The CDR3, as DNA: TGCAGTGTCACCACAGGGAACTATGGCTACACCTTC. Amino acid sequence: CSVTTGNYGYTF.